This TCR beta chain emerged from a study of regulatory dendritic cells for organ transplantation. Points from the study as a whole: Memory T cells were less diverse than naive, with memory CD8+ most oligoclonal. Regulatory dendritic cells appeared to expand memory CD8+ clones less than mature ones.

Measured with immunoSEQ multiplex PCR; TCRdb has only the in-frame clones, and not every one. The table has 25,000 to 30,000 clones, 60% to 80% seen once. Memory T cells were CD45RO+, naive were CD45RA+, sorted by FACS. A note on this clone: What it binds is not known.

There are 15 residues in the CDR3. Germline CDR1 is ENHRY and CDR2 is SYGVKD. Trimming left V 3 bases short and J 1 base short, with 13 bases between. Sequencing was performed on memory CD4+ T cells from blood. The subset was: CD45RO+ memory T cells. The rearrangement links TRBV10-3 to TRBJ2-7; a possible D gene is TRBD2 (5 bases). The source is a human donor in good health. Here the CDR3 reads CAISEPRVGSYEQYF. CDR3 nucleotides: TGTGCCATCAGTGAACCGCGGGTAGGGTCCTACGAGCAGTACTTC.